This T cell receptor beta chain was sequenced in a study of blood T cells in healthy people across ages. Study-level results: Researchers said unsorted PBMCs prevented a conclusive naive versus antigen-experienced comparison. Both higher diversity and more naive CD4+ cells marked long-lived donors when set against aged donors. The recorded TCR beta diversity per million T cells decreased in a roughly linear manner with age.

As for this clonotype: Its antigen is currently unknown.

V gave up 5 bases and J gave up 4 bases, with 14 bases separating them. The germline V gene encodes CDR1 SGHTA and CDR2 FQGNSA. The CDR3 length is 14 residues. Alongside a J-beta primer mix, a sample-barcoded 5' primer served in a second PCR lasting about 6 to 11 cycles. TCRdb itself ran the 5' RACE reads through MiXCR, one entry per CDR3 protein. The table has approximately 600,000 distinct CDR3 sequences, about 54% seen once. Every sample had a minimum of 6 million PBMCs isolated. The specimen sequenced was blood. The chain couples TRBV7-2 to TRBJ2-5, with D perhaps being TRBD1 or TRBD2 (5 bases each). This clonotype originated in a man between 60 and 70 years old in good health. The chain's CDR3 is CASSRGATRETQYF. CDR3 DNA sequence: TGTGCCAGCAGCCGAGGGGCAACTCGAGAGACCCAGTACTTC. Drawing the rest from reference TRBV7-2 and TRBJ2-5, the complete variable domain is GAGVSQSPSNKVTEKGKDVELRCDPISGHTALYWYRQSLGQGLEFLIYFQGNSAPDKSGLPSDRFSAERTGGSVSTLTIQRTQQEDSAVYLCASSRGATRETQYFGPGTRLLVL.